These 8 T cell receptor beta chains came from one sample sequenced in a study of human T cells and chemical hapten exposure. Time point meaning: healthy volunteer bleed at 2 weeks. It was from unfractionated whole blood that total RNA was extracted. One entry per CDR3 protein, called by TCRdb with MiXCR from the RACE reads. This sample has roughly 100,000 distinct CDR3 sequences; around 8.8% occur once, and the top ten carry 2.5% to 3%. The sample was whole blood. The receptor source for this set is a female donor in good health. Some clones in this sample may be carry-over from other donors' samples.

This clonotype occurred a few times. The chain carries TRBV13 and TRBJ2-1; no reliable D call. Trimming cost V 3 bases and J 6 bases, with 6 bases left between them. From germline, CDR1 is PRHDT and CDR2 FYEKMQ (reference sequence). This CDR3 comprises 12 residues. The CDR3 coding sequence is TGTGCCAGCAGCTTGTTAGGCAATGAGCAGTTCTTC. Translation gives CASSLLGNEQFF.

V gene TRBV29-1 combines with J gene TRBJ2-3; no clear D gene. Deletions cut 0 bases from V and 6 bases from J, with 10 bases between. Germline values: CDR1 SQVTM, CDR2 ANQGSEA. The CDR3 has 13 residues. The CDR3 nucleotides read TGCAGCGTTGAAGATGGGTTAGGGGATACGCAGTATTTT. It is translated as CSVEDGLGDTQYF.

This clonotype has ten or more counts. The chain is built from TRBV4-2 and TRBJ2-3, with 12 bases fitting TRBD2. With 3 bases clipped from V and 5 bases from J, the junction kept 9 bases outside the gene matches. Germline CDR1 is LGHNA and CDR2 is YNFKEQ. This CDR3 region has 17 residues. The DNA for the CDR3 is TGTGCCAGCAGCCAGTCGACTAGCGGGAGCGGGGGAGATACGCAGTATTTT. Translated, it gives CASSQSTSGSGGDTQYF.

This clonotype was observed many times. The rearrangement links TRBV6-6 to TRBJ2-1; tentative D call: TRBD2 (6 bases). CDR3 length: 18 amino acids. Trimming left V 6 bases short and J 9 bases short, with 30 bases between. In germline, CDR1 is MNHNY, CDR2 SVGAGI (reference sequence). The CDR3, as DNA: TGTGCCAGCAGGTGGGGAATGAGGGAGGCGGGCACTCTGAGTGAGCAGTTCTTC. Its protein is CASRWGMREAGTLSEQFF.

J is TRBJ1-3 and V is TRBV10-3, with D hard to call. Deletions cut 0 bases from V and 4 bases from J, with 19 bases between. There are 18 residues in the CDR3. CDR1 is ENHRY and CDR2 is SYGVKD in the germline V gene. Here the CDR3 reads CAISESAGKREAGNTIYF. The CDR3 coding sequence is TGTGCCATCAGTGAGTCGGCCGGGAAACGTGAAGCAGGAAACACCATATATTTT.

This clonotype was detected only once. This rearrangement joins TRBV10-3 to TRBJ2-7, with D possibly being TRBD1 (6 bases). Germline loops: CDR1 ENHRY, CDR2 SYGVKD. The CDR3 runs to 14 residues. Trimming shortened V by 7 bases and J by 2 bases, and 15 bases separated the two germline ends. For the CDR3, the DNA is TGTGCCATCAACCAAACCTCAGGGGCCTACGAGCAGTACTTC. As protein: CAINQTSGAYEQYF.

The gene calls are TRBV4-3 and TRBJ1-6; D is unclear. V lost 0 bases, J lost 6 bases, and 12 bases lay in between. The CDR3 totals 16 residues. Per germline, CDR1 LGHNA and CDR2 YSLEER. CDR3 DNA sequence: TGCGCCAGCAGCCAAGATCAGTCAGTTTTTAATTCACCCCTCCACTTT. Protein sequence: CASSQDQSVFNSPLHF.

This clonotype has just a few counts. The rearrangement uses TRBV4-3 and TRBJ1-1; 10 bases agree with TRBD1. Unmatched junction bases numbered 12, after V lost 0 bases and J lost 5 bases. The CDR3 extends over 18 amino acids. Germline V gene data show CDR1 as LGHNA and CDR2 as YSLEER. The CDR3 here is CASSQEFLRRDRGTEAFF. DNA for the CDR3: TGCGCCAGCAGCCAAGAATTTTTGCGCCGGGACAGGGGTACTGAAGCTTTCTTT.